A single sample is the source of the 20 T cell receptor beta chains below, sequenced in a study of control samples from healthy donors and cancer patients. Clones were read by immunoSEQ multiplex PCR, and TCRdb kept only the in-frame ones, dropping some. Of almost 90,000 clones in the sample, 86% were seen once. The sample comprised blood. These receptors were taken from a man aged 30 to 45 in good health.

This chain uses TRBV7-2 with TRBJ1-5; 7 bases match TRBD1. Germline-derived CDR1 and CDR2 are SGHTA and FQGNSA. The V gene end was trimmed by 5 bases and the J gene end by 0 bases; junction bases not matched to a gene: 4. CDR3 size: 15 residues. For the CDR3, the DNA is TGTGCCAGCAGCCTTAACAGGGGTAGCAATCAGCCCCAGCATTTT. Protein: CASSLNRGSNQPQHF. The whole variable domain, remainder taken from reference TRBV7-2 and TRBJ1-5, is GAGVSQSPSNKVTEKGKDVELRCDPISGHTALYWYRQSLGQGLEFLIYFQGNSAPDKSGLPSDRFSAERTGGSVSTLTIQRTQQEDSAVYLCASSLNRGSNQPQHFGDGTRLSIL.

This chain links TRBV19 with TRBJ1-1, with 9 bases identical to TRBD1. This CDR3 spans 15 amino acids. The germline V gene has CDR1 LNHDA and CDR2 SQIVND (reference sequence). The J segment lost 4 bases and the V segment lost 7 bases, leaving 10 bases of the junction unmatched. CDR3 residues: CASTSGQGMGTEAFF. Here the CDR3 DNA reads TGTGCCAGTACCTCCGGACAGGGGATGGGCACTGAAGCTTTCTTT.

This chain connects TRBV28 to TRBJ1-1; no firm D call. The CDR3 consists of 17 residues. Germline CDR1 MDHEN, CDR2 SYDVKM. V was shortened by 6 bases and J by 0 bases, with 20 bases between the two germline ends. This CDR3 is CASRARRGAVLNTEAFF. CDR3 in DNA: TGTGCCAGCAGAGCTAGGCGGGGTGCCGTGTTGAACACTGAAGCTTTCTTT.

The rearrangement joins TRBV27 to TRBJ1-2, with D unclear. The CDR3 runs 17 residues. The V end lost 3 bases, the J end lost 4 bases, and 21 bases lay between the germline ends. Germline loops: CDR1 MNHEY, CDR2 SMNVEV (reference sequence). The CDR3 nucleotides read TGTGCCAGCAGTTTTTCGGGTGGGGTGTTCGCCCCCTATGGCTACACCTTC. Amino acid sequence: CASSFSGGVFAPYGYTF.

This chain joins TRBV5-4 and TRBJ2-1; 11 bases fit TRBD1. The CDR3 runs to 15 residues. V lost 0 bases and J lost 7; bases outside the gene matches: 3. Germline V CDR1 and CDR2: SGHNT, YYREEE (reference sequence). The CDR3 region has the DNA TGTGCCAGCAGCTTGGGCGGACAGGGGGCGAATGAGCAGTTCTTC. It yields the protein CASSLGGQGANEQFF.

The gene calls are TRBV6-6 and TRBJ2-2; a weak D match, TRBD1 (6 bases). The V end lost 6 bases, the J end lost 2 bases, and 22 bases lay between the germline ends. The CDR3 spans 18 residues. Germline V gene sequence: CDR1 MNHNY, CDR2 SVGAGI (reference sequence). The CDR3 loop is CASSRFSTGIPNTGELFF. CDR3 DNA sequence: TGTGCCAGCAGCCGATTTTCAACAGGGATCCCAAACACCGGGGAGCTGTTTTTT.

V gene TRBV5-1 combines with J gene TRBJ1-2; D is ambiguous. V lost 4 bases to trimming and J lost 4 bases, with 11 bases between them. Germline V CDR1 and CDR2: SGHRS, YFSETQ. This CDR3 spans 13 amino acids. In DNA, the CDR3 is TGCGCCAGCAGCCCCGCGGAGCCCTATGGCTACACCTTC. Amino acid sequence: CASSPAEPYGYTF.

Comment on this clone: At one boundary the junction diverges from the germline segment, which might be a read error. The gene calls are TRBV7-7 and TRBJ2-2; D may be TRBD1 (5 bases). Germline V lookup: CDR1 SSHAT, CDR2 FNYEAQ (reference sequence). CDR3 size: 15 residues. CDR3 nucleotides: TGTGCTAGCAGCCCAGTAGGGGTGGATACCGGGGAGCTGTTTTTT. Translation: CASSPVGVDTGELFF.

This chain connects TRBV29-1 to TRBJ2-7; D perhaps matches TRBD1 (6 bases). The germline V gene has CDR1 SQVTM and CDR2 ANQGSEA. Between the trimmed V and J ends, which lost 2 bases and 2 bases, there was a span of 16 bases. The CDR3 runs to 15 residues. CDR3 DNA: TGCAGCGTTGAATTGACAGGCCAACGGGCCTACGAGCAGTACTTC. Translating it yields CSVELTGQRAYEQYF.

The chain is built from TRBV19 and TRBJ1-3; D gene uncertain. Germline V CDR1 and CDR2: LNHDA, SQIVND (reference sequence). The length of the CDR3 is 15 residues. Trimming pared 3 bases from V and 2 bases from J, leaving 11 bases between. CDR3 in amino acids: CASSISTTPGNTIYF. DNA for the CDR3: TGTGCCAGTAGTATTTCGACGACTCCTGGAAACACCATATATTTT.

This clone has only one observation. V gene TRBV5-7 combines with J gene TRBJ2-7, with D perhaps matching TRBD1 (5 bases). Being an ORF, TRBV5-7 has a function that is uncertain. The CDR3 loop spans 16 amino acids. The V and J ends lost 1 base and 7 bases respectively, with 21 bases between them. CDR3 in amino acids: CASSLPRTKKVGEQYV. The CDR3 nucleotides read TGTGCCAGCAGCTTGCCCAGGACAAAAAAGGTAGGGGAGCAGTACGTC.

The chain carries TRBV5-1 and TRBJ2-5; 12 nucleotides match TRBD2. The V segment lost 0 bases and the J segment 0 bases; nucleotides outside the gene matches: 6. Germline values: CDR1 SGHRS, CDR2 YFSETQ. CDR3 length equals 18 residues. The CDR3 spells CASSLGLAGDPYQETQYF. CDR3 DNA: TGCGCCAGCAGCTTGGGACTAGCGGGGGACCCGTACCAAGAGACCCAGTACTTC.

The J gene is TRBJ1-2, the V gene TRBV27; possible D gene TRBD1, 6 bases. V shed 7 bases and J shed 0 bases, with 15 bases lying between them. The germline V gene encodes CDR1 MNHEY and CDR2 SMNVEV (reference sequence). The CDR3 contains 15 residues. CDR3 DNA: TGTGCCAGCATGGGCGCAAGGGGGACTAACTATGGCTACACCTTC. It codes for CASMGARGTNYGYTF.

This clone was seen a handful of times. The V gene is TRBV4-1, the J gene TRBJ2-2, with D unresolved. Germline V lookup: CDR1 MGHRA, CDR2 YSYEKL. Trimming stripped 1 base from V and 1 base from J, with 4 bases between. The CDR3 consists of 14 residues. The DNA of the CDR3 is TGCGCCAGCAGCCAAGTGCAGAACACCGGGGAGCTGTTTTTT. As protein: CASSQVQNTGELFF.

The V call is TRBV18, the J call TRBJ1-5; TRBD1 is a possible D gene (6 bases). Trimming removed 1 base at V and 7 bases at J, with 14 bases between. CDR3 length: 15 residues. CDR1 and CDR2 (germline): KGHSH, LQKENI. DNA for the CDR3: TGTGCCAGCTCACCACGTTCGTCAGGGGAGCAGCCCCAGCATTTT. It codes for CASSPRSSGEQPQHF.

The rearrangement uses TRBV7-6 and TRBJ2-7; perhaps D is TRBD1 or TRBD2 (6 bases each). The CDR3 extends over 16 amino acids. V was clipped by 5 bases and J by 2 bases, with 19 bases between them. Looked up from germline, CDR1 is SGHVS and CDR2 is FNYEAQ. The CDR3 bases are TGTGCCAGCAGCCCGTCGGCTACGGGGGCCCCCTACGAGCAGTACTTC. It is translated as CASSPSATGAPYEQYF.

As DNA, the CDR3 is TGTGCCACCAGTGAGTCGGGACAGGGGGCTGGGGACATTCAGTACTTC. Translated: CATSESGQGAGDIQYF. This rearrangement joins TRBV24-1 to TRBJ2-4; TRBD1 agrees at 12 bases. Germline assignment: CDR1 KGHDR and CDR2 SFDVKD. V was clipped by 4 bases and J by 8 bases; unmatched bases: 8. This CDR3 is 16 amino acids long.

CDR3 DNA sequence: TGTGCCGCTTCTAGGCTAGCGGGGGAGCCGAACACCGGGGAGCTGTTTTTT. Translating it yields CAASRLAGEPNTGELFF. The chain employs TRBV7-3 and TRBJ2-2; 10 positions agree with TRBD2. This CDR3 comprises 17 residues. Germline CDR1 reads SGHTA; CDR2 reads FQGTGA. J lost 0 bases, V lost 11 bases, and 12 bases had no gene match.

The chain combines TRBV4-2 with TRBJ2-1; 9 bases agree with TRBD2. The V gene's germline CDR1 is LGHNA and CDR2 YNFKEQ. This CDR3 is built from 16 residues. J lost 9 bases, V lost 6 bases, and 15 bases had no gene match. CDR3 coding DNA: TGTGCCAGCAGTGTAGGCAGCGGGGGGCCCAGGGGTGAGCAGTTCTTC. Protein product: CASSVGSGGPRGEQFF.

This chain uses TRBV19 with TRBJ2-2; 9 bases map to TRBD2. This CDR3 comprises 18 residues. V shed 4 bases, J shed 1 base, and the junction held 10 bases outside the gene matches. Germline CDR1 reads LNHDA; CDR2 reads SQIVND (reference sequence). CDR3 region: CASSTNFGLAKNTGELFF. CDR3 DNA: TGTGCCAGTAGTACTAATTTCGGACTAGCGAAGAACACCGGGGAGCTGTTTTTT.